These T cell receptor beta chains were read from a single sample in a study of OX40 agonist ivuxolimab in advanced cancers. Assay: immunoSEQ multiplex PCR; the TCRdb copy retains only in-frame clones and omits some. The repertoire holds tens of thousands of clones, 85% to 90% seen once, with approximately 11% in the top ten. The sample here was CD4+ or CD8+ T cells sorted from blood, taken in a trial of the OX40 agonist ivuxolimab. The receptors were sampled from an adult with an advanced solid tumor such as melanoma, head and neck, liver or kidney cancer. Each CDR3 is given with its conserved first and last residue. Each record gives: J gene, clone size, D gene, V gene, CDR3 DNA, CDR3 protein. D genes are given only for firm matches. Clone size is stated in some rows and not others, as once, few, many or a class when expanded.

>TRBJ2-1|-|-|TRBV6-5
TGTGCCAGCAGTTACTCGACCGAGGGGGATGAGCAGTTCTTC
CASSYSTEGDEQFF
>TRBJ1-1|-|-|TRBV9
TGTGCCAGCAGCTTGACGGAGAACACTGAAGCTTTCTTT
CASSLTENTEAFF
>TRBJ1-5|few|TRBD1|TRBV27
TGTGCCAGCAGTGCCAGACAGGGCCAGCCCCAGCATTTT
CASSARQGQPQHF
>TRBJ2-5|-|-|TRBV6-1
TGTGCCAGCAGTGAAGTGATAACAGATCAAGAGACCCAGTACTTC
CASSEVITDQETQYF
>TRBJ1-5|-|-|TRBV10-3
TGTGCCACCCAGGGTCCGCTTAATCAGCCCCAGCATTTT
CATQGPLNQPQHF
>TRBJ2-7|-|-|TRBV27
TGTGCCAGCAGTTGGACCGGGACCCCCACCTACGAGCAGTACTTC
CASSWTGTPTYEQYF
>TRBJ2-7|-|-|TRBV6-6
TGTGCCAGCAGACCGACAACTAGTCCCAGGGACGAGCAGTACTTC
CASRPTTSPRDEQYF
>TRBJ2-5|-|TRBD2|TRBV5-1
TGCGCCAGCAGCTCGGGCGTTAGCGGGGGGAATCAAGAGACCCAGTACTTC
CASSSGVSGGNQETQYF
>TRBJ1-2|once|TRBD1|TRBV5-1
TGCGCCAGCAGCCTGAGGGGACAGGGGGTTGACTATGGCTACACCTTC
CASSLRGQGVDYGYTF
>TRBJ2-7|once|-|TRBV5-1
TGCGCCAGCAGCTTGGGTCAGGGACCCTACGAGCAGTACTTC
CASSLGQGPYEQYF
>TRBJ2-5|-|-|TRBV28
TGTGCCAGCAGTTTTGAAGGGTTAGAGACCCAGTACTTC
CASSFEGLETQYF
>TRBJ2-1|-|TRBD2|TRBV11-2
TGTGCCAGCAGCCCCTATAGCGGGAGGAACGAGGAGCAGTTCTTC
CASSPYSGRNEEQFF
>TRBJ2-1|-|-|TRBV27
TGTGCCAGCAGTTTAAATTCCCGCAATGAGCAGTTCTTC
CASSLNSRNEQFF
>TRBJ2-5|-|-|TRBV15
TGTGCCACCAGCAGAGAGGCCAGGCGAGGAGAGACCCAGTACTTC
CATSREARRGETQYF
>TRBJ2-7|-|-|TRBV4-1
TGCGCCAGCAGCCAAGAGGGCAGGGCCTCCTACGAGCAGTACTTC
CASSQEGRASYEQYF
>TRBJ2-1|once|-|TRBV7-9
TGTGCCAGCAGCTTAGCTCTACCGTACGGCGATGAGCAGTTCTTC
CASSLALPYGDEQFF
>TRBJ2-5|-|-|TRBV10-2
TGCGCCAGCAGTGAAGGGCTAGGACGAACCCCGAATAAAGAGACCCAGTACTTC
CASSEGLGRTPNKETQYF
>TRBJ2-1|-|-|TRBV11-2
TGTGCCAGCAGCTTAGGGCCAGTCCGGATCTTC
CASSLGPVRIF
>TRBJ2-2|-|TRBD2|TRBV27
TGTGCCAGCAGACTAACTAGCGGGAGCCCCCCCGGGGAGCTGTTTTTT
CASRLTSGSPPGELFF
>TRBJ2-7|-|-|TRBV4-1
TGCGCCAGCAGCCAAGACGCGGGAACCCCCTACGAGCAGTACTTC
CASSQDAGTPYEQYF
>TRBJ2-5|-|-|TRBV19
TGTGCCAGTAGTATGACCTCCCTCTCAGGTTGGCCAGAGACCCAGTACTTC
CASSMTSLSGWPETQYF
>TRBJ2-1|-|TRBD2|TRBV19
TGTGCCAGTACCCATAGCGGGATGGGGTTGAATGAGCAGTTCTTC
CASTHSGMGLNEQFF
>TRBJ2-7|-|TRBD1|TRBV5-6
TGTGCCAGCAGCTCCAGGGGGACAGGGTACTACGAGCAGTACTTC
CASSSRGTGYYEQYF
>TRBJ2-1|-|-|TRBV19
TGTGCCAGTAGTATGGGCGTTGGTGGGTGGGATGAGCAGTTCTTC
CASSMGVGGWDEQFF